The 12 T cell receptor beta chains in this list originate from one sample, sequenced in a study of glioma-infiltrating T cells after dendritic cell vaccination. Specified time point: after dendritic cell vaccination, including at tumor progression/relapse. TCRdb keeps only in-frame clones here, not all; method: immunoSEQ multiplex PCR. The data show roughly 100,000 clones, about 90% seen once. This specimen consisted of blood, obtained after dendritic cell vaccination. These receptor sequences come from a human donor with glioblastoma.

This chain connects TRBV6-1 to TRBJ1-2, with TRBD1 as a possible D gene (5 bases). Trimming took off 7 bases at V and 4 bases at J, with 16 bases between the two ends. Germline V gives CDR1 MNHNS, CDR2 SASEGT. The CDR3 covers 14 residues. The CDR3 DNA follows: TGTGCCAGCATTGATGGTGGGGCTGGCTATGGCTACACCTTC. Its translation: CASIDGGAGYGYTF.

This chain uses TRBV30 with TRBJ1-2, with 8 bases lining up with TRBD1. Per the germline V gene, CDR1 is GTSNPN and CDR2 is SVGIG (reference sequence). The CDR3 loop spans 18 amino acids. Trimming at V came to 2 bases and at J to 4 bases, leaving 18 bases not matched to a gene. The CDR3 sequence is CAWSPHAGTGQGSYGYTF. The CDR3 DNA is TGTGCCTGGAGTCCTCACGCTGGGACAGGCCAGGGTAGCTATGGCTACACCTTC.

This clone was seen a handful of times. The rearrangement uses TRBV6-6 and TRBJ1-2; no firm D call. Trimming took 6 bases from V and 2 from J, leaving 10 bases between them. There are 13 residues in the CDR3. The germline gives CDR1 MNHNY, CDR2 SVGAGI (reference sequence). CDR3 loop: CASSPSPNYGYTF. CDR3 nucleotide sequence: TGTGCCAGCAGCCCTTCCCCCAACTATGGCTACACCTTC.

The J gene is TRBJ2-3, the V gene TRBV7-3; D is ambiguous. The CDR3 runs to 12 residues. V was clipped by 2 bases and J by 7 bases, with 7 bases between them. Germline-derived CDR1 and CDR2 are SGHTA and FQGTGA. The CDR3 reads CASSLDRNTQYF. The CDR3 nucleotides are TGTGCCAGCAGCTTAGATAGAAATACGCAGTATTTT.

The chain couples TRBV27 to TRBJ1-2, with no clear D. Germline loops: CDR1 MNHEY, CDR2 SMNVEV (reference sequence). Trimming removed 6 bases from V and 1 base from J, with 6 bases in between. The CDR3 has 12 amino acids. The CDR3 region has the DNA TGTGCCAGCAGAGATAGTAACTATGGCTACACCTTC. Its translation is CASRDSNYGYTF.

This chain uses TRBV5-1 with TRBJ2-1; D might be TRBD1 (6 bases). This CDR3 spans 15 amino acids. CDR1 SGHRS and CDR2 YFSETQ come from the germline V gene. V was clipped by 2 bases and J by 3 bases, with 12 bases between them. The CDR3 sequence: CASSFRDKNYNEQFF. DNA of the CDR3: TGCGCCAGCAGCTTCCGGGACAAAAACTACAATGAGCAGTTCTTC.

This sequence joins TRBV11-2 and TRBJ2-1; D call uncertain. The CDR3 contains 13 residues. Germline loops: CDR1 SGHAT, CDR2 FQNNGV. Between the trimmed V and J ends, which lost 1 base and 6 bases, there was a span of 7 bases. This CDR3 is CASSLGPSNEQFF. DNA of the CDR3: TGTGCCAGCAGCTTAGGGCCTTCCAATGAGCAGTTCTTC.

V usage is TRBV19 and J usage is TRBJ2-7; 8 bases agree with TRBD2. V gave up 6 bases and J gave up 6 bases; unmatched junction bases: 4. The CDR3 covers 12 residues. In germline, CDR1 is LNHDA, CDR2 SQIVND (reference sequence). The CDR3 nucleotides are TGTGCCAGTAGCAGCGGGGGAGGCGAGCAGTACTTC. Translated: CASSSGGGEQYF.

This clone was detected once. The CDR3: CASSLTGGSKNIQYF. Here the CDR3 DNA reads TGTGCCAGCAGCCTGACAGGGGGCTCCAAAAACATTCAGTACTTC. This chain links TRBV6-5 with TRBJ2-4; 10 bases align to TRBD1. Per the germline V gene, CDR1 is MNHEY and CDR2 is SVGAGI. The length of the CDR3 is 15 residues. V shed 6 bases and J 2 bases; nucleotides not matched to a gene: 4.

CDR3 region: CASSSSGGLQETQYF. The CDR3 nucleotides are TGTGCCAGCAGCTCCAGCGGGGGGCTACAAGAGACCCAGTACTTC. The gene calls are TRBV7-3 and TRBJ2-5; TRBD2 aligns across 9 bases. The CDR3 has 15 amino acids. The germline V gene encodes CDR1 SGHTA and CDR2 FQGTGA. Germline trimming cut 4 bases from V and 2 bases from J; bases unmatched to any gene: 5.

The chain carries TRBV5-8 and TRBJ2-5, with TRBD2 matching 12 bases. This CDR3 is 17 amino acids long. The J segment lost 5 bases and the V segment lost 3 bases, leaving 11 bases of the junction unmatched. Germline CDR1 reads SGHTS; CDR2 reads YDEGEE. CDR3 in amino acids: CASSSGLAGQRGETQYF. The CDR3 bases are TGTGCCAGCAGCTCGGGACTAGCGGGCCAAAGGGGGGAGACCCAGTACTTC.

In nucleotides, the CDR3 is TGTGCCATCTTAGGCGGCCACAGGGGATTAAACACCGGGGAGCTGTTTTTT. This sequence encodes CAILGGHRGLNTGELFF. V gene TRBV25-1 combines with J gene TRBJ2-2; 7 bases map to TRBD1. This CDR3 region has 17 residues. Germline V gives CDR1 MGHDK, CDR2 SYGVNS. Trimming took 10 bases from V and 2 from J; bases not matched to a gene: 16.